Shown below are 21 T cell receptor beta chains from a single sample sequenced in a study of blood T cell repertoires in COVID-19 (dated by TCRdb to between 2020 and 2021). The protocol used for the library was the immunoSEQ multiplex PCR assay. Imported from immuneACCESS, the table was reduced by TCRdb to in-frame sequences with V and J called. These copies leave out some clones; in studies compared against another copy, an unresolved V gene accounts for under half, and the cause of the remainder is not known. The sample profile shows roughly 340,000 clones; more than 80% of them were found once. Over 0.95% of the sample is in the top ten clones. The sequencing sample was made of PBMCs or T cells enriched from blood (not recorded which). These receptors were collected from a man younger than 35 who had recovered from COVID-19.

The CDR3 sequence: CAGQGLPLLPDNQPQHF. The CDR3 bases are TGTGCCGGTCAGGGGCTCCCTCTCCTACCTGACAATCAGCCCCAGCATTTT. The V gene is TRBV30, the J gene TRBJ1-5; D may be TRBD1 (6 bases). Germline lookup yields CDR1 GTSNPN and CDR2 SVGIG (reference sequence). CDR3 length: 17 amino acids. V lost 8 bases, J lost 3 bases, and 26 bases lay in between. Full variable domain (remainder filled in from reference TRBV30 and TRBJ1-5): SQTIHQWPATLVQPVGSPLSLECTVEGTSNPNLYWYRQAAGRGLQLLFYSVGIGQISSEVPQNLSASRPQDRQFILSSKKLLLSDSGFYLCAGQGLPLLPDNQPQHFGDGTRLSIL.

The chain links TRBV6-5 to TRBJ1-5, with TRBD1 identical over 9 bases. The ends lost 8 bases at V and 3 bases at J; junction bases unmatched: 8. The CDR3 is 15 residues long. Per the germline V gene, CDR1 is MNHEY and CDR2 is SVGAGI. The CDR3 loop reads CASRQTGGSNQPQHF. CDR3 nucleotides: TGTGCCAGCCGTCAAACAGGGGGCTCCAATCAGCCCCAGCATTTT.

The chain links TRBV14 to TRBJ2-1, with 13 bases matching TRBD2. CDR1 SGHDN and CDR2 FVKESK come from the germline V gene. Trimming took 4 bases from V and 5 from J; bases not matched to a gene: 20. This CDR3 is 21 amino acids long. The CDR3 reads CASSPGFGPATSGGYDNEQFF. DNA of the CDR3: TGTGCCAGCAGCCCAGGGTTTGGCCCCGCGACTAGCGGGGGGTACGACAATGAGCAGTTCTTC. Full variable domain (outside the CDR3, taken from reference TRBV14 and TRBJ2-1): EAGVTQFPSHSVIEKGQTVTLRCDPISGHDNLYWYRRVMGKEIKFLLHFVKESKQDESGMPNNRFLAERTGGTYSTLKVQPAELEDSGVYFCASSPGFGPATSGGYDNEQFFGPGTRLTVL.

The CDR3 is CASSSEAGHEQFF. The CDR3 region has the DNA TGTGCCAGCAGTTCGGAAGCGGGCCATGAGCAGTTCTTC. This chain connects TRBV6-2 or TRBV6-3 to TRBJ2-1; tentative D call: TRBD2 (6 bases). Germline V gene lookup returns CDR1 MNHEY and CDR2 SVGEGT. V was clipped by 4 bases and J by 8 bases, with 12 bases between them. The CDR3 runs 13 residues.

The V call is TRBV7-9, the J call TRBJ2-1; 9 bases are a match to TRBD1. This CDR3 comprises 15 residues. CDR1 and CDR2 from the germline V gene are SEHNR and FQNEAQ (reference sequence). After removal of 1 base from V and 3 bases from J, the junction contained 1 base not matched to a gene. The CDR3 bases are TGTGCCAGCAGCTTAGTGGGACAGGGCTACAATGAGCAGTTCTTC. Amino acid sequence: CASSLVGQGYNEQFF. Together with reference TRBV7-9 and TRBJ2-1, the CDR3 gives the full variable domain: DTGVSQNPRHKITKRGQNVTFRCDPISEHNRLYWYRQTLGQGPEFLTYFQNEAQLEKSRLLSDRFSAERPKGSFSTLEIQRTEQGDSAMYLCASSLVGQGYNEQFFGPGTRLTVL.

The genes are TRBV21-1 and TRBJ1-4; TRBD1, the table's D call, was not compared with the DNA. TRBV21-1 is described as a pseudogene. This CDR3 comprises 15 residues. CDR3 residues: CASSKEGGFNEKLFF. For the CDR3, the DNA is TGTGCCAGCAGCAAAGAAGGGGGATTTAATGAAAAACTGTTTTTT.

CDR3 in amino acids: CASSSRGFETEAFF. The CDR3 region has the DNA TGTGCCAGTAGTAGCAGGGGGTTTGAAACTGAAGCTTTCTTT. The chain links TRBV19 to TRBJ1-1; 7 bases match TRBD1. The CDR3 runs 14 residues. Germline CDR1 reads LNHDA; CDR2 reads SQIVND (reference sequence). V shed 4 bases, J shed 5 bases, and the junction held 7 bases outside the gene matches.

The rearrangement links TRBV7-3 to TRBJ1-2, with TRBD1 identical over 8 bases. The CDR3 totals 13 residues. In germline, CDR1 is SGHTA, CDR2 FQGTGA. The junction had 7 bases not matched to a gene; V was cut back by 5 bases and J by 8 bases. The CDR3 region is CASSTGQEGGYTF. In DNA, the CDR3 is TGTGCCAGCAGCACGGGACAGGAGGGGGGCTACACCTTC.

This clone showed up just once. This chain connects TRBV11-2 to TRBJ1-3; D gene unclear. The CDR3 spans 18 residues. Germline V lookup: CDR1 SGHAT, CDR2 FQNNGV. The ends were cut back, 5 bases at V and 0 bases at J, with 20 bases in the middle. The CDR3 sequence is CASSLLSVRLYSGNTIYF. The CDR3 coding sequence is TGTGCCAGCAGCCTCCTCAGCGTCCGGCTTTACTCTGGAAACACCATATATTTT.

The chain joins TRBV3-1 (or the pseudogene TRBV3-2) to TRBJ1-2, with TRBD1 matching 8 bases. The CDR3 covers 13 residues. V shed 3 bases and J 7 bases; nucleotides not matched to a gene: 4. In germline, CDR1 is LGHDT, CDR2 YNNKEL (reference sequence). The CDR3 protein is CASSQLDRVGYTF. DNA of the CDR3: TGTGCCAGCAGCCAGTTGGACAGGGTTGGCTACACCTTC.

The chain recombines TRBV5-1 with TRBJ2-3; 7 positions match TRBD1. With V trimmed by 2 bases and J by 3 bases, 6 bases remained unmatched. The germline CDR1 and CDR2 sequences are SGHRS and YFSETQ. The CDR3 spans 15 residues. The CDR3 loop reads CASSLTGAKTDTQYF. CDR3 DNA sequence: TGCGCCAGCAGCTTAACAGGGGCAAAAACAGATACGCAGTATTTT.

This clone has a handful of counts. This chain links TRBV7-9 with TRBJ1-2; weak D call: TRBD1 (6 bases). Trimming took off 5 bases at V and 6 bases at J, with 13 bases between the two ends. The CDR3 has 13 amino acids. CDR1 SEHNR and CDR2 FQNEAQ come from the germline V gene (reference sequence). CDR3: CASSPGPGDGYTF. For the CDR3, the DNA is TGTGCCAGCAGCCCGGGGCCAGGGGATGGCTACACCTTC.

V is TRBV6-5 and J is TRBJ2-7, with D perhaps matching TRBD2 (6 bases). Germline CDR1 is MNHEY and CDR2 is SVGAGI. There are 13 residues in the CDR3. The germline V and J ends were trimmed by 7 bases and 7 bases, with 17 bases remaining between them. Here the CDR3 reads CASISSSGTEQYF. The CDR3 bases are TGTGCCAGCATCTCTTCTTCCGGGACTGAGCAGTACTTC.

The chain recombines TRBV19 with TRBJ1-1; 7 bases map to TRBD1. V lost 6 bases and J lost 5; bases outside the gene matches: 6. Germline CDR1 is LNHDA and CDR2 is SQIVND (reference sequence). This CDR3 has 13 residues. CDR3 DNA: TGTGCCAGTAGCGAGACAGGGAGGACTGAAGCTTTCTTT. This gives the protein CASSETGRTEAFF. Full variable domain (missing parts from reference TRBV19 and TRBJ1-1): DGGITQSPKYLFRKEGQNVTLSCEQNLNHDAMYWYRQDPGQGLRLIYYSQIVNDFQKGDIAEGYSVSREKKESFPLTVTSAQKNPTAFYLCASSETGRTEAFFGQGTRLTVV.

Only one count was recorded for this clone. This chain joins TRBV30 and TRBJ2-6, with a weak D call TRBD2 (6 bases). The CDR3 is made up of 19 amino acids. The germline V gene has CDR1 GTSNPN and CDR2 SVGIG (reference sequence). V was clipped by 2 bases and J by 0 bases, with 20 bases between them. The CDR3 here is CAWSHQWGLQHSGANVLTF. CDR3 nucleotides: TGTGCCTGGAGTCACCAGTGGGGACTGCAGCACTCTGGGGCCAACGTCCTGACTTTC.

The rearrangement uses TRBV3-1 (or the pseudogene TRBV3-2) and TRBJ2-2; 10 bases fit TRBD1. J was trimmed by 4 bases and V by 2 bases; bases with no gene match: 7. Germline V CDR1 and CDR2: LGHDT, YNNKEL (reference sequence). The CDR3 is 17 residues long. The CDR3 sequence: CASSQMGQGRFTGELFF. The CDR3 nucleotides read TGTGCCAGCAGCCAAATGGGACAGGGGCGGTTCACCGGGGAGCTGTTTTTT.

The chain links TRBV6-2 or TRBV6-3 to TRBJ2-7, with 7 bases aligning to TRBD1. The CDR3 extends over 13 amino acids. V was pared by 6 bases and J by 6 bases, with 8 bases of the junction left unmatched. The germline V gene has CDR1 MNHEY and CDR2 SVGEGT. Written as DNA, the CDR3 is TGTGCCAGCAGCCCCGGACAGGCCGGCGAGCAGTACTTC. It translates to CASSPGQAGEQYF.

CDR3 protein: CASSPGLAVPDYYNEQFF. CDR3 nucleotides: TGTGCCAGCAGCCCTGGACTAGCGGTCCCGGACTACTACAATGAGCAGTTCTTC. The J gene is TRBJ2-1, the V gene TRBV3-1 (or the pseudogene TRBV3-2); 10 nucleotides match TRBD2. Germline V gene lookup returns CDR1 LGHDT and CDR2 YNNKEL (reference sequence). V lost 4 bases to trimming and J lost 3 bases; unmatched junction nucleotides: 12. This CDR3 has 18 residues.

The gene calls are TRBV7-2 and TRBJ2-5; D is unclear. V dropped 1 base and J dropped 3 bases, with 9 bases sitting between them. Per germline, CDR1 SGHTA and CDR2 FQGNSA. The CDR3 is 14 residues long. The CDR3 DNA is TGTGCCAGCAGCTTAGAACCGGCGGAAGAGACCCAGTACTTC. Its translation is CASSLEPAEETQYF.

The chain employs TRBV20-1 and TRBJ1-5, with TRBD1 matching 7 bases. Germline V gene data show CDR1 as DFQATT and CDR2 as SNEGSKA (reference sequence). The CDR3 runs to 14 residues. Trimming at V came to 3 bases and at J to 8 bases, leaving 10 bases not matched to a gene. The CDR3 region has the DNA TGCAGTGCTAGTAGGGACAGTGAGATGAAGCCCCAGCATTTT. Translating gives CSASRDSEMKPQHF.

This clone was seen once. In DNA, the CDR3 is TGTGCCAGCACCCCCTGGGACAGGCTCACTGGCTACACCTTC. Its protein is CASTPWDRLTGYTF. The chain is built from TRBV5-4 and TRBJ1-2; 8 bases map to TRBD1. After removal of 6 bases from V and 7 bases from J, the junction contained 11 bases not matched to a gene. Germline lookup yields CDR1 SGHNT and CDR2 YYREEE (reference sequence). CDR3 length: 14 amino acids. Looking up the rest from reference TRBV5-4 and TRBJ1-2 gives the full variable domain: ETGVTQSPTHLIKTRGQQVTLRCSSQSGHNTVSWYQQALGQGPQFIFQYYREEENGRGNFPPRFSGLQFPNYSSELNVNALELDDSALYLCASTPWDRLTGYTFGSGTRLTVV.